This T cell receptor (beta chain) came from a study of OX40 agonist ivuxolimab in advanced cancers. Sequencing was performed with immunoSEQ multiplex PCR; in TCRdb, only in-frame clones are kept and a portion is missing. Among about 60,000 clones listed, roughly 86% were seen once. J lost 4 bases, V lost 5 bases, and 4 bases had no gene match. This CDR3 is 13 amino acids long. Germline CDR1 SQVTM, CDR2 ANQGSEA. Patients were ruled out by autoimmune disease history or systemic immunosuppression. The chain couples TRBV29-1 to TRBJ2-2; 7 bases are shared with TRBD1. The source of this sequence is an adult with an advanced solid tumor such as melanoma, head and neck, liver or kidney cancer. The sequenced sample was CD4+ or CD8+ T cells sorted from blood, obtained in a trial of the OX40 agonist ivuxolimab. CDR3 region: CSVTTGLTGELFF. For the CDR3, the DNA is TGCAGCGTTACGACAGGGCTCACCGGGGAGCTGTTTTTT.